This passage covers 32 T cell receptor beta chains from one sample sequenced in a study of T cells in localized non-small cell lung cancer. TCRdb's table, derived via immunoSEQ multiplex PCR, lists solely in-frame clones and lacks some. The sample yields tens of thousands of clones, about 83% seen once. The sample was peripheral blood, taken before any cancer treatment. These TCRs come from a female donor of 60 years or more with stage II squamous cell lung carcinoma.

The V and J genes are TRBV5-4 and TRBJ2-7, with D possibly TRBD2 on 7 matching bases. Trimming removed 4 bases from V and 3 bases from J, with 17 bases in between. CDR3 length: 15 residues. In germline, CDR1 is SGHNT, CDR2 YYREEE (reference sequence). Here the CDR3 reads CASSHPTGGLYEQYF. The CDR3 DNA is TGTGCCAGCAGCCATCCGACGGGGGGCCTCTACGAGCAGTACTTC.

V usage is TRBV7-2 and J usage is TRBJ1-5, with TRBD1 as a possible D gene (5 bases). The V gene's germline CDR1 is SGHTA and CDR2 FQGNSA. Between the trimmed V and J ends, which lost 10 bases and 3 bases, there was a span of 16 bases. The CDR3 sequence is 14 residues long. The CDR3 DNA reads TGTGCCACCCGGGGCGGACGATACAATCAGCCCCAGCATTTT. It yields the protein CATRGGRYNQPQHF.

The chain has TRBV7-9 and TRBJ2-3; D is possibly TRBD1 (6 bases). The CDR3 is 17 residues long. Trimming removed 0 bases from V and 1 base from J, with 14 bases in between. CDR1 is SEHNR and CDR2 is FQNEAQ in the germline V gene (reference sequence). CDR3 in amino acids: CASSLAGQGMGTDTQYF. The CDR3 DNA reads as TGTGCCAGCAGCTTAGCCGGTCAGGGGATGGGCACAGATACGCAGTATTTT. Full variable domain (remainder filled in from reference TRBV7-9 and TRBJ2-3): DTGVSQNPRHKITKRGQNVTFRCDPISEHNRLYWYRQTLGQGPEFLTYFQNEAQLEKSRLLSDRFSAERPKGSFSTLEIQRTEQGDSAMYLCASSLAGQGMGTDTQYFGPGTRLTVL.

The genes are TRBV19 and TRBJ1-3; D is perhaps TRBD1 (5 bases). CDR1 LNHDA and CDR2 SQIVND come from the germline V gene (reference sequence). CDR3 size: 16 residues. V gave up 5 bases and J gave up 8 bases, with 22 bases separating them. DNA for the CDR3: TGTGCCAGTAGTTTAAACCTCCGGGACGATGGGGACACCATATATTTT. Its protein product is CASSLNLRDDGDTIYF.

The J gene is TRBJ2-7, the V gene TRBV19; no clear D gene. Germline V lookup: CDR1 LNHDA, CDR2 SQIVND (reference sequence). The CDR3 extends over 14 amino acids. Trimming cost V 1 base and J 2 bases, with 9 bases left between them. In DNA, the CDR3 is TGTGCCAGTAGTATAGCGGACGGAACCTACGAGCAGTACTTC. It translates to CASSIADGTYEQYF.

V and J are TRBV2 and TRBJ1-2; D is possibly TRBD1 (5 bases). Germline assignment: CDR1 SNHLY and CDR2 FYNNEI. The CDR3 totals 12 residues. The V end lost 6 bases, the J end lost 6 bases, and 11 bases lay between the germline ends. The chain's CDR3 is CASRRGANGYTF. CDR3 nucleotide sequence: TGTGCCAGCAGGCGCGGGGCCAATGGCTACACCTTC. The full variable domain, rest sourced from reference TRBV2 and TRBJ1-2, is EPEVTQTPSHQVTQMGQEVILRCVPISNHLYFYWYRQILGQKVEFLVSFYNNEISEKSEIFDDQFSVERPDGSNFTLKIRSTKLEDSAMYFCASRRGANGYTFGSGTRLTVV.

This sequence joins TRBV14 and TRBJ2-4; D may be TRBD1 or TRBD2 (6 bases each). The germline V gene encodes CDR1 SGHDN and CDR2 FVKESK. The CDR3 is 17 amino acids. V lost 5 bases to trimming and J lost 5 bases, with 22 bases between them. The CDR3 region has the DNA TGTGCCAGCAGCGGCGTCTTAGGTGGGGGGCGCCAAAACATTCAGTACTTC. This translates into CASSGVLGGGRQNIQYF.

The chain joins TRBV5-4 to TRBJ1-2, with a weak D call TRBD1 (6 bases). Trimming pared 6 bases from V and 8 bases from J, leaving 23 bases between. Germline values: CDR1 SGHNT, CDR2 YYREEE (reference sequence). The CDR3 has 15 amino acids. The CDR3 protein is CASTKGGESSYGYTF. The CDR3 coding sequence is TGTGCCAGCACGAAGGGGGGGGAATCTAGCTACGGCTACACCTTC.

This clone was seen just once. The chain carries TRBV5-1 and TRBJ2-3; D remains unclear. The V end lost 0 bases, the J end lost 0 bases, and 8 bases lay between the germline ends. Germline V gives CDR1 SGHRS, CDR2 YFSETQ. The CDR3 is made up of 15 amino acids. The CDR3: CASSLGGTSTDTQYF. CDR3 DNA: TGCGCCAGCAGCTTGGGAGGAACTAGCACAGATACGCAGTATTTT.

The CDR3 region is CASSIRRGLGNEQFF. The CDR3 DNA reads TGTGCCAGTAGTATAAGGCGGGGGCTAGGCAATGAGCAGTTCTTC. The chain combines TRBV19 with TRBJ2-1; maybe TRBD2 (7 bases). Trimming pared 2 bases from V and 6 bases from J, leaving 14 bases between. This CDR3 contains 15 residues. Germline CDR1 and CDR2: LNHDA and SQIVND (reference sequence).

The chain has TRBV4-3 and TRBJ2-3, with 10 nucleotides matching TRBD2. V shed 4 bases, J shed 3 bases, and the junction held 13 bases outside the gene matches. Germline V gene data show CDR1 as LGHNA and CDR2 as YSLEER. The CDR3 extends over 18 amino acids. The CDR3 region has the DNA TGCGCCAGCAGCCTAGAAGTAGGCGCAGCGGGGGGGACAGATACGCAGTATTTT. It is translated as CASSLEVGAAGGTDTQYF.

The chain joins TRBV7-8 to TRBJ2-2; 7 nucleotides agree with TRBD1. The V gene's germline CDR1 is SGHVS and CDR2 FQNEAQ. With 8 bases clipped from V and 4 bases from J, the junction kept 7 bases outside the gene matches. The CDR3 spans 14 residues. The DNA for the CDR3 is TGTGCCAGCGGGGAGACAGGGACCACCGGGGAGCTGTTTTTT. Amino acids: CASGETGTTGELFF.

V usage is TRBV6-5 and J usage is TRBJ1-2; tentative D call: TRBD1 (6 bases). The length of the CDR3 is 11 residues. In germline, CDR1 is MNHEY, CDR2 SVGAGI. V was pared by 10 bases and J by 8 bases, with 14 bases between. DNA for the CDR3: TGTGCCACGACGGGGGGGCAGGGCTACACCTTC. Encoded protein: CATTGGQGYTF.

J is TRBJ2-2 and V is TRBV7-3; TRBD1 aligns across 8 bases. CDR1 and CDR2 (germline): SGHTA, FQGTGA. V was pared by 5 bases and J by 5 bases, with 4 bases of the junction left unmatched. This CDR3 contains 14 residues. The CDR3 DNA sequence: TGTGCCAGCAGCCCCGGACAGGGTACCGGGGAGCTGTTTTTT. The encoded protein is CASSPGQGTGELFF.

J is TRBJ1-5 and V is TRBV19; D ambiguous. CDR1 is LNHDA, CDR2 SQIVND, per germline (reference sequence). Trimming cost V 3 bases and J 1 base, with 13 bases left between them. CDR3 length: 16 residues. The chain's CDR3 is CASSMQRTGSNQPQHF. The DNA for the CDR3 is TGTGCCAGTAGTATGCAGAGGACCGGCAGCAATCAGCCCCAGCATTTT.

The chain is built from TRBV10-1 and TRBJ2-3, with D perhaps matching TRBD1 or TRBD2 (5 bases each). The CDR3 loop spans 15 amino acids. V was pared by 8 bases and J by 2 bases, with 17 bases between. Per germline, CDR1 WNHNN and CDR2 SYGVQD (reference sequence). The CDR3 sequence: CASRPGPSNTDTQYF. The CDR3 coding sequence is TGCGCCAGCCGACCGGGACCCTCTAACACAGATACGCAGTATTTT.

CDR3 bases: TGTGCCAGCAGCTTAGGACAGGAGAGGTCACCCCTCCACTTT. This encodes CASSLGQERSPLHF. The chain combines TRBV11-2 with TRBJ1-6; D is possibly TRBD1 (6 bases). V was cut by 1 base and J by 10 bases, with 11 bases left in between. This CDR3 region has 14 residues. The germline CDR1 and CDR2 sequences are SGHAT and FQNNGV.

The rearrangement links TRBV28 to TRBJ1-2; no reliable D call. From germline, CDR1 is MDHEN and CDR2 SYDVKM. V was shortened by 5 bases and J by 6 bases, with 16 bases between the two germline ends. The CDR3 totals 14 residues. This CDR3 reads CASSVTGINHGYTF. For the CDR3, the DNA is TGTGCCAGCAGTGTAACGGGGATCAATCATGGCTACACCTTC.

The V and J genes are TRBV5-1 and TRBJ2-1; 10 nucleotides align to TRBD2. The CDR3 runs 16 residues. J gave up 2 bases and V 3 bases, and 5 bases lay outside the gene matches. Germline CDR1 SGHRS, CDR2 YFSETQ. CDR3 protein: CASSWKSGGAYNEQFF. DNA of the CDR3: TGCGCCAGCAGCTGGAAGAGCGGGGGGGCCTACAATGAGCAGTTCTTC.

The chain recombines TRBV7-2 with TRBJ1-1; TRBD1 agrees at 11 bases. The CDR3 is 14 amino acids. CDR1 and CDR2 from the germline V gene are SGHTA and FQGNSA. J lost 5 bases, V lost 3 bases, and 2 bases had no gene match. CDR3 in DNA: TGTGCCAGCAGCTTGGACAGGGGGCGAACTGAAGCTTTCTTT. Amino acids: CASSLDRGRTEAFF.

The chain has TRBV7-2 and TRBJ1-2; TRBD1 matches at 11 bases. Trimming cost V 5 bases and J 6 bases; bases outside gene matches: 8. The CDR3 consists of 15 residues. Germline V gives CDR1 SGHTA, CDR2 FQGNSA. This CDR3 reads CASSIRTGGADGYTF. For the CDR3, the DNA is TGTGCCAGCAGCATCCGGACAGGGGGCGCTGATGGCTACACCTTC.

The J gene is TRBJ2-3, the V gene TRBV19; 10 nucleotides line up with TRBD2. Germline CDR1 reads LNHDA; CDR2 reads SQIVND (reference sequence). Germline trimming cut 5 bases from V and 0 bases from J; bases unmatched to any gene: 5. The CDR3 is 16 residues long. CDR3 region: CASSLAGGSSTDTQYF. For the CDR3, the DNA is TGTGCCAGTAGTTTAGCGGGGGGCTCTAGCACAGATACGCAGTATTTT. The complete variable domain, with remaining parts taken from reference TRBV19 and TRBJ2-3, reads DGGITQSPKYLFRKEGQNVTLSCEQNLNHDAMYWYRQDPGQGLRLIYYSQIVNDFQKGDIAEGYSVSREKKESFPLTVTSAQKNPTAFYLCASSLAGGSSTDTQYFGPGTRLTVL.

The chain carries TRBV6-1 and TRBJ2-2; 8 bases are a match to TRBD1. V was pared by 1 base and J by 7 bases, with 5 bases of the junction left unmatched. Looked up from germline, CDR1 is MNHNS and CDR2 is SASEGT. This CDR3 comprises 15 residues. CDR3: CASSEDGRGHGELFF. The CDR3 DNA reads TGTGCCAGCAGTGAAGATGGCAGGGGGCACGGGGAGCTGTTTTTT.

This chain uses TRBV4-2 with TRBJ2-7; TRBD1 matches 8 bases. The CDR3 length is 15 residues. V shed 5 bases and J 4 bases; nucleotides not matched to a gene: 10. CDR1 and CDR2 (germline): LGHNA, YNFKEQ. DNA for the CDR3: TGTGCCAGCAGCTTGGCGGCAGGGGGCGAATACGAGCAGTACTTC. Amino acids: CASSLAAGGEYEQYF.

The chain employs TRBV15 and TRBJ2-7; 8 positions agree with TRBD1. Germline-derived CDR1 and CDR2 are LNHNV and YYDKDF (reference sequence). Trimming took 2 bases from V and 2 from J; bases not matched to a gene: 2. The length of the CDR3 is 14 residues. The CDR3 region is CATSRQGAPYEQYF. Written as DNA, the CDR3 is TGTGCCACCAGCAGACAGGGGGCTCCCTACGAGCAGTACTTC.

The genes are TRBV18 and TRBJ1-4, with 10 bases fitting TRBD1. The trim removed 2 bases at V and 10 bases at J, leaving 10 bases unmatched. Germline V gene sequence: CDR1 KGHSH, CDR2 LQKENI. The CDR3 covers 16 residues. CDR3 sequence reads: CASSPTMGQGRGKLFF. CDR3 sequence (DNA): TGTGCCAGCTCACCAACTATGGGACAGGGGAGAGGAAAACTGTTTTTT.

The V and J genes are TRBV2 and TRBJ1-4, with D tentatively TRBD1 (5 bases). V lost 1 base and J 7 bases, leaving 10 bases between the germline ends. The CDR3 has 14 residues. The germline V gene encodes CDR1 SNHLY and CDR2 FYNNEI. The CDR3 sequence: CASSEGGAAEKLFF. CDR3 DNA sequence: TGTGCCAGCAGTGAAGGCGGGGCCGCTGAAAAACTGTTTTTT.

The chain joins TRBV2 to TRBJ2-1, with D possibly matching TRBD1 (5 bases). Deletions cut 4 bases from V and 14 bases from J, with 15 bases between. This CDR3 spans 12 amino acids. Germline V gene sequence: CDR1 SNHLY, CDR2 FYNNEI. CDR3 region: CASSGGTADEFF. CDR3 coding DNA: TGTGCCAGCAGTGGGGGCACGGCTGACGAGTTCTTC.

The chain combines TRBV19 with TRBJ1-5; D unclear. Germline CDR1 is LNHDA and CDR2 is SQIVND (reference sequence). The CDR3 contains 17 residues. Trimming removed 3 bases at V and 7 bases at J, with 22 bases between. The CDR3 loop is CASSILGIGDPKQPQHF. The CDR3, as DNA: TGTGCCAGTAGTATTCTCGGAATCGGGGATCCTAAGCAGCCCCAGCATTTT.

The rearrangement links TRBV7-3 to TRBJ2-7, with 8 bases identical to TRBD1. CDR1 is SGHTA, CDR2 FQGTGA, per germline. The V segment lost 5 bases and the J segment 3 bases; nucleotides outside the gene matches: 9. The CDR3 runs to 15 residues. CDR3 sequence: CASSDAGGSGYEQYF. The CDR3, as DNA: TGTGCCAGCAGCGATGCAGGGGGCAGTGGCTACGAGCAGTACTTC.

This chain connects TRBV14 to TRBJ2-7; D might be TRBD1 (6 bases). The CDR3 runs 14 residues. Germline loops: CDR1 SGHDN, CDR2 FVKESK. V was shortened by 1 base and J by 6 bases, with 13 bases between the two germline ends. CDR3 loop: CASSQVQGQGEQYF. As DNA, the CDR3 is TGTGCCAGCAGCCAAGTTCAGGGGCAGGGCGAGCAGTACTTC.

The chain couples TRBV11-2 to TRBJ1-4; 7 bases agree with TRBD1. V trimming: 5 bases; J trimming: 4 bases; junction bases outside the gene matches: 7. In germline, CDR1 is SGHAT, CDR2 FQNNGV. The CDR3 runs to 15 residues. The CDR3 spells CASSLAGTVNEKLFF. For the CDR3, the DNA is TGTGCCAGCAGCCTGGCCGGGACAGTTAATGAAAAACTGTTTTTT.